This T cell receptor beta chain was sequenced in a study of graft-versus-host responses after intestinal transplantation. Study-level background: Multivisceral, liver-intestinal, or isolated intestinal grafts were transplanted into recipients. Every recipient had anti-thymocyte globulin induction and three to four years of tacrolimus plus steroids. General observations from the study: HvG clone declines early post-transplant were associated with peak circulating GvH levels. The marrow of recipients harbored GvH clones, and ileum or blood showed some of them first.

The table came from immunoSEQ multiplex PCR; TCRdb's copy has only in-frame clones and leaves some out. The data hold approximately 7,000 clones, with more than 65% observed a single time. Graft tissue was processed to release intraepithelial and lamina propria lymphocytes. Deletions cut 0 bases from V and 5 bases from J, with 14 bases between. This CDR3 is built from 15 residues. The germline gives CDR1 MNHNY, CDR2 SVGAGI (reference sequence). A note on this clone: The antigen is unknown.

V is TRBV6-6 and J is TRBJ2-7, with D hard to call. The receptor comes from a human patient who received an intestinal transplant, so some T cells may come from the graft donor. Sequenced here: ileum tissue, sampled around 34 weeks after intestinal transplantation. The CDR3 protein is CASSYSRLGMDEQYV. The CDR3 DNA is TGTGCCAGCAGTTACTCGAGGCTGGGAATGGACGAGCAGTACGTC.